The present entry profiles one T cell receptor (beta chain) with its context. The data were taken from a study of shared clonotypes between healthy human individuals. Study-level information: Three CD4 naive, three CD4 memory, two CD8 naive and one CD8 memory plate were used per donor.

In the original analysis: ImmunoSEQ gave junction-only sequences without quality scores, so filtering differed. Sequencing used immunoSEQ multiplex PCR; TCRdb keeps in-frame clones, though not all of them. The V and J calls and clone size are taken from that table; D and trimming were inferred from the DNA. The table lists 550,000 to 800,000 clones, less than 85% of them singletons. The authors divided CD4+ cells into CD45RA+ naive and CD45RA-negative memory subsets. V lost 5 bases, J lost 2 bases, and 5 bases stayed unmatched. The CDR3 runs to 15 residues. Germline V lookup: CDR1 LNHDA, CDR2 SQIVND (reference sequence).

Sequencing was done on a sample of memory CD4+ T cells sorted from blood. Subset: CD45RA-negative fraction. The chain employs TRBV19 and TRBJ2-3, with 9 bases lining up with TRBD1. This clonotype was sampled from a woman in her twenties or thirties in good health. The CDR3 coding sequence is TGTGCCAGTAGTTCTCGACAGGGGGTCACAGATACGCAGTATTTT. Translated, it gives CASSSRQGVTDTQYF.